This T cell receptor (beta chain) was documented in a study of cytomegalovirus exposure and HLA in healthy donors. Profiling relied on immunoSEQ multiplex PCR, and the TCRdb table lists in-frame clones only, not all of them. Of 250,000 to 400,000 clones in the sample, 88% are singletons; the top ten hold around 0.96%. Sequencing input: PBMCs. The sequence was obtained from a man aged 30 to 39 in good health and CMV-seronegative.

This chain's CDR3 is CSALVRNEKLFF. The DNA of the CDR3 is TGCAGCGCTCTCGTCAGGAATGAAAAACTGTTTTTT. J is TRBJ1-4 and V is TRBV29-1, with D unresolved. V gave up 7 bases and J gave up 5 bases, with 11 bases separating them. This CDR3 spans 12 amino acids. In germline, CDR1 is SQVTM, CDR2 ANQGSEA.